The clone carrying this T cell receptor (beta chain) appeared a few times. As yet, its antigen is unknown. TCRdb re-called the reads through MiXCR, storing one row per CDR3 protein. The data hold 700,000 to 850,000 distinct CDR3 sequences, with roughly 33% observed a single time. The data were taken from a study of T cell repertoires in cytomegalovirus infection. Study summary: Recently identified HLA-C-restricted CMV epitopes were used, and well-studied HLA-B-restricted CMV epitopes were used as well. CMV infection and matching HLA type were both indicated by public TCR beta signatures.

General study results and limits: The study found HLA-C-restricted CMV-specific TCR beta clonotypes dominating the ex vivo response.

This receptor was obtained from a human donor in good health (CMV status not recorded). Some clones in this sample may be carry-over from other donors' samples. The input for sequencing was cultured CD8+ T cells from PBMCs, taken from culture after CMV antigen stimulation.

In nucleotides, the CDR3 is TGCGCCAGCAGCCAAGAGGGCGGTGTTCGGGGCTACACCTTC. The encoded protein is CASSQEGGVRGYTF. The V call is TRBV4-1, the J call TRBJ1-2; D is unresolved. V was clipped by 0 bases and J by 8 bases, with 13 bases between them. The CDR3 covers 14 residues. CDR1 is MGHRA, CDR2 YSYEKL, per germline.